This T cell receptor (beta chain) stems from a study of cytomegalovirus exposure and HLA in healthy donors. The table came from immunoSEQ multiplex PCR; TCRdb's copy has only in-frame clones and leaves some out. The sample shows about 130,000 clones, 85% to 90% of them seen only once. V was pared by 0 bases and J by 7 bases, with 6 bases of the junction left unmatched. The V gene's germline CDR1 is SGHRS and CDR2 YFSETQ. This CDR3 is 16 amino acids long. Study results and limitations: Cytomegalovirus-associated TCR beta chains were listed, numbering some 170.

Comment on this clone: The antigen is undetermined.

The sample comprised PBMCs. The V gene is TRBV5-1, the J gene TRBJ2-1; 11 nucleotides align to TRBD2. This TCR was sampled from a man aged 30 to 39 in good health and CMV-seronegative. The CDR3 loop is CASSLVTSGGRNEQFF. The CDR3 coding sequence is TGCGCCAGCAGCTTGGTTACTAGCGGGGGCCGGAATGAGCAGTTCTTC.